This T cell receptor (beta chain) was profiled in a study of cytomegalovirus exposure and HLA in healthy donors. V was pared by 7 bases and J by 2 bases, with 12 bases between. The CDR3 contains 14 residues. Germline V gene data show CDR1 as MNHEY and CDR2 as SMNVEV (reference sequence). Repertoires were generated with immunoSEQ multiplex PCR, while TCRdb's copy carries only in-frame clones and drops some. The sample consists of over 110,000 clones, approximately 86% of them appearing once. Sequencing was carried out using PBMCs. The J gene is TRBJ1-5, the V gene TRBV27; a weak D match, TRBD1 (5 bases). The receptor's source is a young man in good health and CMV-seropositive. CDR3: CASKMGQGNQPQHF. CDR3 coding DNA: TGTGCCAGCAAGATGGGGCAGGGCAATCAGCCCCAGCATTTT.